The 29 T cell receptor beta chains below all came from one sample that was sequenced in a study of cytomegalovirus exposure and HLA in healthy donors. Sequencing used immunoSEQ multiplex PCR; TCRdb keeps in-frame clones, though not all of them. The repertoire holds 150,000 to 160,000 clones, with about 86% as singletons. Sequences were obtained from PBMCs. The receptors were gathered from a human donor in good health.

The chain uses TRBV5-6 and TRBJ1-1, with a weak D call TRBD1 (6 bases). The CDR3 spans 16 residues. The V gene lost 4 bases and the J gene lost 4 bases, with 20 bases spanning the gap. Germline CDR1 and CDR2: SGHDT and YYEEEE. Here the CDR3 reads CASSHRDQGRVTEAFF. The DNA of the CDR3 is TGTGCCAGCAGCCATAGGGACCAGGGGAGAGTCACTGAAGCTTTCTTT.

The chain employs TRBV5-5 and TRBJ2-7; tentative D call: TRBD1 (7 bases). Per germline, CDR1 SGHKS and CDR2 YYEKEE (reference sequence). The CDR3 has 12 amino acids. Deletions cut 0 bases from V and 12 bases from J, with 13 bases between. The CDR3 bases are TGTGCCAGCAGCTTGGAGGAGGGGGCCGGGTACTTC. It is translated as CASSLEEGAGYF.

This clone showed up just a few times. The V gene is TRBV6-6, the J gene TRBJ1-1; tentatively, D is TRBD1 (5 bases). The CDR3 is 14 residues long. V dropped 5 bases and J dropped 1 base, with 11 bases sitting between them. Germline values: CDR1 MNHNY, CDR2 SVGAGI (reference sequence). CDR3: CASSIVTANTEAFF. CDR3 in DNA: TGTGCCAGCAGTATTGTGACAGCGAACACTGAAGCTTTCTTT.

This chain links TRBV2 with TRBJ1-2, with TRBD1 as a possible D gene (5 bases). This CDR3 comprises 16 residues. The germline CDR1 and CDR2 sequences are SNHLY and FYNNEI. Trimming removed 2 bases from V and 0 bases from J, with 13 bases in between. The CDR3, as DNA: TGTGCCAGCAGTGAAACCCAGGGAATAGCTAACTATGGCTACACCTTC. Translated, it gives CASSETQGIANYGYTF.

This clone was counted a few times. The chain links TRBV5-1 to TRBJ2-7, with 7 bases identical to TRBD1. V was pared by 6 bases and J by 2 bases, with 11 bases of the junction left unmatched. The germline CDR1 and CDR2 sequences are SGHRS and YFSETQ. The CDR3 length is 15 residues. The CDR3 loop reads CASIRGPGGPYEQYF. The DNA for the CDR3 is TGCGCCAGCATCAGGGGACCAGGGGGTCCCTACGAGCAGTACTTC.

This sequence joins TRBV9 and TRBJ1-2, with D perhaps matching TRBD1 (6 bases). Per germline, CDR1 SGDLS and CDR2 YYNGEE. The CDR3 covers 14 residues. Trimming removed 4 bases from V and 6 bases from J, with 16 bases in between. CDR3 loop: CASSPLVGTNGYTF. CDR3 bases: TGTGCCAGCAGCCCTTTGGTAGGGACAAATGGCTACACCTTC.

V usage is TRBV4-1 and J usage is TRBJ1-2; weak D call: TRBD1 (6 bases). This CDR3 has 15 amino acids. The V end was cut by 4 bases, the J end by 4 bases, with 16 bases between. Germline V CDR1 and CDR2: MGHRA, YSYEKL. In DNA form, the CDR3 reads TGCGCCAGCAGCCCAAAAGGGGGATTGCCCTATGGCTACACCTTC. The encoded protein is CASSPKGGLPYGYTF.

This clone has a single count. The gene calls are TRBV7-9 and TRBJ2-5; the D is unclear. Germline assignment: CDR1 SEHNR and CDR2 FQNEAQ (reference sequence). The CDR3 is made up of 13 amino acids. Trimming removed 3 bases at V and 1 base at J, with 6 bases between. The CDR3 sequence: CASSLGSQETQYF. The CDR3 coding sequence is TGTGCCAGCAGCTTGGGCTCCCAAGAGACCCAGTACTTC.

This sequence joins TRBV28 and TRBJ2-1; 9 nucleotides agree with TRBD1. The CDR3 sequence is 15 residues long. The junction had 11 bases not matched to a gene; V was cut back by 5 bases and J by 9 bases. Germline-derived CDR1 and CDR2 are MDHEN and SYDVKM. The CDR3 sequence is CASSLFGTGRGEQFF. The CDR3 nucleotides are TGTGCCAGCAGTCTGTTCGGGACAGGGAGGGGTGAGCAGTTCTTC.

This clone was observed a single time. The chain carries TRBV30 and TRBJ2-7; D not certain. Germline values: CDR1 GTSNPN, CDR2 SVGIG (reference sequence). The CDR3 totals 16 residues. The CDR3 here is CAGESRETYRSYEQYF. The CDR3 nucleotides are TGTGCTGGAGAGTCCCGAGAAACGTATCGTTCCTACGAGCAGTACTTC.

In its sample, this clone was seen a few times. This CDR3 reads CASSDRFSEGSYEQYF. The CDR3 DNA reads TGTGCCAGCAGCGACCGGTTTTCCGAGGGATCCTACGAGCAGTACTTC. The chain joins TRBV7-9 to TRBJ2-7; weak D call: TRBD2 (5 bases). Trimming pared 5 bases from V and 1 base from J, leaving 18 bases between. CDR1 and CDR2 from the germline V gene are SEHNR and FQNEAQ (reference sequence). CDR3 length: 16 amino acids.

The chain combines TRBV4-1 with TRBJ1-1; 9 nucleotides align to TRBD1. The trim removed 4 bases at V and 1 base at J, leaving 22 bases unmatched. The germline V gene encodes CDR1 MGHRA and CDR2 YSYEKL. The length of the CDR3 is 21 residues. In DNA form, the CDR3 reads TGCGCCAGCAGCCTCGTCCCGGGACAGGGTTATTTGCGGGGGGCGAACACTGAAGCTTTCTTT. It is translated as CASSLVPGQGYLRGANTEAFF.

This clone has a single count. The rearrangement joins TRBV6-1 to TRBJ2-7; TRBD1 might be the D (6 bases). Trimming shortened V by 6 bases and J by 0 bases, and 15 bases separated the two germline ends. The CDR3 has 15 amino acids. Germline assignment: CDR1 MNHNS and CDR2 SASEGT. The CDR3 reads CASREDSASSYEQYF. CDR3 sequence (DNA): TGTGCCAGCAGAGAGGACAGTGCTAGCTCCTACGAGCAGTACTTC.

This clone was recorded once. This sequence joins TRBV4-1 and TRBJ1-5, with TRBD1 matching 8 bases. The CDR3 has 16 amino acids. The germline gives CDR1 MGHRA, CDR2 YSYEKL. Unmatched junction bases numbered 8, after V lost 0 bases and J lost 7 bases. The DNA of the CDR3 is TGCGCCAGCAGCCAAGATTACGGACAGGGCGGCCAGCCCCAGCATTTT. This gives the protein CASSQDYGQGGQPQHF.

CDR3 bases: TGTGCCAGCAGCATCGGGGGGGCGAATCGCCAAGAGACCCAGTACTTC. Translating gives CASSIGGANRQETQYF. This rearrangement joins TRBV7-9 to TRBJ2-5; 8 bases fit TRBD2. The junction had 9 bases not matched to a gene; V was cut back by 5 bases and J by 1 base. The CDR3 has 16 residues. Per the germline V gene, CDR1 is SEHNR and CDR2 is FQNEAQ (reference sequence).

The rearrangement uses TRBV18 and TRBJ1-1; D remains ambiguous. The length of the CDR3 is 13 residues. Trimming removed 3 bases at V and 7 bases at J, with 12 bases between. CDR1 KGHSH and CDR2 LQKENI come from the germline V gene. The CDR3 DNA reads TGTGCCAGCTCACCCTCACGGGAAAATGAAGCTTTCTTT. Its protein product is CASSPSRENEAFF.

This clone was recorded only once. The chain joins TRBV27 to TRBJ1-2; the D is unclear. This CDR3 spans 16 amino acids. Germline lookup yields CDR1 MNHEY and CDR2 SMNVEV (reference sequence). The V gene lost 3 bases and the J gene lost 0 bases, with 14 bases spanning the gap. The CDR3 nucleotides are TGTGCCAGCAGTTTTAAGGGCGGGAAGACTAACTATGGCTACACCTTC. Translating gives CASSFKGGKTNYGYTF.

V gene TRBV11-2 combines with J gene TRBJ1-2; D is perhaps TRBD1 (5 bases). With 0 bases removed from V and 7 bases from J, the gap between germline ends came to 12 bases. The CDR3 loop spans 14 amino acids. The germline V gene has CDR1 SGHAT and CDR2 FQNNGV. The CDR3 DNA sequence: TGTGCCAGCAGCTTAGATTCTGGGGCGGCTGGCTACACCTTC. It codes for CASSLDSGAAGYTF.

The genes are TRBV28 and TRBJ2-7, with 10 bases fitting TRBD1. The CDR3 loop spans 15 amino acids. The ends lost 5 bases at V and 2 bases at J; junction bases unmatched: 6. Per the germline V gene, CDR1 is MDHEN and CDR2 is SYDVKM. CDR3 DNA: TGTGCCAGCAGTAAACCGGGACAGGGGACCTACGAGCAGTACTTC. Translation: CASSKPGQGTYEQYF. The full variable domain, completed using reference TRBV28 and TRBJ2-7, is DVKVTQSSRYLVKRTGEKVFLECVQDMDHENMFWYRQDPGLGLRLIYFSYDVKMKEKGDIPEGYSVSREKKERFSLILESASTNQTSMYLCASSKPGQGTYEQYFGPGTRLTVT.

The CDR3 region has the DNA TGTGCCAGCAGCTCCGACAGGGGTTTCCTTGTGAAGCAGTACTTC. It codes for CASSSDRGFLVKQYF. The chain combines TRBV7-6 with TRBJ2-7; 8 bases are a match to TRBD1. The ends lost 4 bases at V and 8 bases at J; junction bases unmatched: 13. This CDR3 spans 15 amino acids. Germline assignment: CDR1 SGHVS and CDR2 FNYEAQ.

This chain connects TRBV9 to TRBJ2-1; 7 nucleotides align to TRBD1. Germline-derived CDR1 and CDR2 are SGDLS and YYNGEE. The V segment lost 2 bases and the J segment 9 bases; nucleotides outside the gene matches: 14. This CDR3 has 16 amino acids. CDR3 sequence reads: CASSVRTGATPGEQFF. The CDR3 DNA follows: TGTGCCAGCAGCGTTCGGACAGGCGCAACTCCAGGTGAGCAGTTCTTC.

The chain uses TRBV19 and TRBJ2-7; D unresolved. Germline CDR1 and CDR2: LNHDA and SQIVND (reference sequence). The CDR3 totals 13 residues. The ends were cut back, 3 bases at V and 5 bases at J, with 11 bases in the middle. Written as DNA, the CDR3 is TGTGCCAGTAGTATCAGGCCCGATAACGAGCAGTACTTC. Encoded protein: CASSIRPDNEQYF.

This chain uses TRBV11-2 with TRBJ2-1; D perhaps matches TRBD2 (6 bases). The CDR3 is made up of 13 amino acids. V lost 3 bases, J lost 9 bases, and 12 bases lay in between. Germline lookup yields CDR1 SGHAT and CDR2 FQNNGV. The DNA for the CDR3 is TGTGCCAGCAGCTTGGGAGCGGGTGCTGAGCAGTTCTTC. As protein: CASSLGAGAEQFF.

There are a few counts of this clone. The chain has TRBV30 and TRBJ1-2, with D uncertain. The V end was cut by 4 bases, the J end by 11 bases, with 14 bases between. Per germline, CDR1 GTSNPN and CDR2 SVGIG (reference sequence). The CDR3 has 11 amino acids. The DNA for the CDR3 is TGTGCCTGGACCATCGCCCCGGAGTACACCTTC. Its protein is CAWTIAPEYTF.

V and J are TRBV2 and TRBJ2-5; 10 bases fit TRBD1. The CDR3 runs 17 residues. Germline CDR1 reads SNHLY; CDR2 reads FYNNEI. J gave up 4 bases and V 5 bases, and 13 bases lay outside the gene matches. CDR3 region: CASSSGRDRGTGETQYF. The CDR3, as DNA: TGTGCCAGCAGTTCCGGACGGGACAGGGGCACGGGAGAGACCCAGTACTTC.

The chain combines TRBV6-4 with TRBJ2-2; the match to TRBD1 covers 8 bases. CDR1 and CDR2 (germline): MRHNA, SNTAGT. CDR3 length: 14 amino acids. The V and J ends lost 6 bases and 4 bases, in that order; junction bases with no gene match: 4. CDR3 region: CASRPDRGTGELFF. The DNA of the CDR3 is TGTGCCAGCAGACCCGACAGGGGCACCGGGGAGCTGTTTTTT.

The genes are TRBV6-1 and TRBJ2-7; TRBD1 is a possible D gene (6 bases). From germline, CDR1 is MNHNS and CDR2 SASEGT. V dropped 8 bases and J dropped 3 bases, with 17 bases sitting between them. The CDR3 contains 14 residues. CDR3 bases: TGTGCCAGCCAAATTCGGGACACACTCTACGAGCAGTACTTC. This codes for CASQIRDTLYEQYF.

The chain uses TRBV6-5 and TRBJ1-3; 11 bases agree with TRBD1. CDR3 length: 16 residues. From germline, CDR1 is MNHEY and CDR2 SVGAGI. Trimming removed 0 bases from V and 4 bases from J; junction bases left unmatched: 2. This CDR3 reads CASSYSGQGAGNTIYF. In DNA form, the CDR3 reads TGTGCCAGCAGTTACTCCGGACAGGGGGCCGGAAACACCATATATTTT.

The J gene is TRBJ2-1, the V gene TRBV15, with 7 bases lining up with TRBD1. CDR3 size: 19 residues. Germline V gene data show CDR1 as LNHNV and CDR2 as YYDKDF (reference sequence). V was clipped by 0 bases and J by 6 bases; unmatched bases: 17. The CDR3 nucleotides read TGTGCCACCAGCAGAGACCCCCACCGACAGGGTTTAGGGGCCAATGAGCAGTTCTTC. As protein: CATSRDPHRQGLGANEQFF.